What follows are 22 T cell receptor beta chains derived from one specimen sequenced in a study of neurological immune-mediated disorders. Time point of the sample: longitudinal time-point 2. From the 5' RACE reads, TCRdb called clonotypes with MiXCR, one entry per CDR3 protein. The sample lists some 60,000 distinct CDR3 sequences, around 9.7% seen once, with approximately 12% in the top ten. The sample was PBMCs. The source of these receptors is a man aged 30 to 39 in good health.

The sample holds many counts of this clonotype. The V gene is TRBV5-1, the J gene TRBJ2-7; the D is unclear. The CDR3 is made up of 13 amino acids. Germline loops: CDR1 SGHRS, CDR2 YFSETQ. Trimming shortened V by 1 base and J by 1 base, and 6 bases separated the two germline ends. The CDR3 is CASSLKVSYEQYF. The CDR3 region has the DNA TGCGCCAGCAGCTTGAAAGTGTCCTACGAGCAGTACTTC.

This clonotype was picked up many times. The J gene is TRBJ2-1, the V gene TRBV28, with D possibly TRBD1 on 5 matching bases. Germline V gene lookup returns CDR1 MDHEN and CDR2 SYDVKM. V lost 4 bases, J lost 0 bases, and 19 bases lay in between. CDR3 length: 18 amino acids. CDR3 sequence (DNA): TGTGCCAGCAGTTCATTAGACTTTGGACACGTCTCCTACAATGAGCAGTTCTTC. Translated: CASSSLDFGHVSYNEQFF.

Many counts were recorded for this clonotype. The gene calls are TRBV3-1 and TRBJ2-2; D is undetermined. From germline, CDR1 is LGHDT and CDR2 YNNKEL (reference sequence). Between the trimmed V and J ends, which lost 8 bases and 1 base, there was a span of 8 bases. The CDR3 runs to 13 residues. The CDR3 loop is CASRERNTGELFF. CDR3 nucleotides: TGTGCCAGCCGCGAAAGGAACACCGGGGAGCTGTTTTTT.

This clonotype appeared many times. The chain couples TRBV20-1 to TRBJ2-3; D gene unclear. Trimming cost V 0 bases and J 2 bases, with 12 bases left between them. Germline V CDR1 and CDR2: DFQATT, SNEGSKA (reference sequence). The CDR3 extends over 15 amino acids. The DNA for the CDR3 is TGCAGTGCTAGAGATAAAAACAGAAACACAGATACGCAGTATTTT. It yields the protein CSARDKNRNTDTQYF.

In this sample, this clonotype turned up many times. This rearrangement joins TRBV5-1 to TRBJ2-3; 10 bases are a match to TRBD2. The V and J ends lost 4 bases and 2 bases, in that order; junction bases with no gene match: 7. The CDR3 is made up of 16 amino acids. The germline gives CDR1 SGHRS, CDR2 YFSETQ. CDR3 residues: CASSKTLAGLTDTQYF. CDR3 in DNA: TGCGCCAGCAGCAAAACACTAGCGGGGCTCACAGATACGCAGTATTTT.

Worth noting for this clonotype: This sequence may be a read error, since a much larger clone differs from it by one base. This chain connects TRBV5-1 to TRBJ2-1; D gene unclear. Germline CDR1 and CDR2: SGHRS and YFSETQ. The CDR3 loop spans 14 amino acids. The ends were cut back, 0 bases at V and 3 bases at J, with 7 bases in the middle. The DNA for the CDR3 is TGCGCCAGCAGCTTGGTGGCTGTCTACAATGAGCAGTTCTTC. Translation gives CASSLVAVYNEQFF.

This clonotype was seen repeatedly, ten times or more. The J gene is TRBJ2-4, the V gene TRBV20-1; 12 bases line up with TRBD2. V shed 1 base and J 0 bases; nucleotides not matched to a gene: 7. The CDR3 length is 18 residues. Germline CDR1 DFQATT, CDR2 SNEGSKA (reference sequence). The CDR3 DNA sequence: TGCAGTGCTAGAGCCGGTCTAGCGGGAGGGTTAGCCAAAAACATTCAGTACTTC. Amino acids: CSARAGLAGGLAKNIQYF.

This clonotype was observed at least ten times. The rearrangement uses TRBV20-1 and TRBJ1-5; perhaps TRBD1 as D (6 bases). Germline CDR1 DFQATT, CDR2 SNEGSKA (reference sequence). Trimming took off 0 bases at V and 7 bases at J, with 16 bases between the two ends. The CDR3 runs to 15 residues. CDR3 coding DNA: TGCAGTGCTAGAGATCCCCAGGGGAGCGGCCAGCCCCAGCATTTT. This codes for CSARDPQGSGQPQHF.

This clonotype qualifies as medium-sized. The chain carries TRBV5-1 and TRBJ2-7, with D tentatively TRBD1 (6 bases). The V end lost 4 bases, the J end lost 5 bases, and 19 bases lay between the germline ends. CDR3 length: 15 amino acids. Germline V lookup: CDR1 SGHRS, CDR2 YFSETQ. The CDR3 sequence: CASSLGRGPVDEQYF. Here the CDR3 DNA reads TGCGCCAGCAGCCTCGGCAGGGGTCCCGTAGACGAGCAGTACTTC. Full variable domain (outside the CDR3, taken from reference TRBV5-1 and TRBJ2-7): KAGVTQTPRYLIKTRGQQVTLSCSPISGHRSVSWYQQTPGQGLQFLFEYFSETQRNKGNFPGRFSGRQFSNSRSEMNVSTLELGDSALYLCASSLGRGPVDEQYFGPGTRLTVT.

This clonotype was picked up a small number of times. The CDR3, as DNA: TGTGCCAGCAGCCCCCCCGGGACAGTGAACACCGGGGAGCTGTTTTTT. Translation: CASSPPGTVNTGELFF. The chain uses TRBV7-9 and TRBJ2-2; 7 bases line up with TRBD1. The V gene end was trimmed by 5 bases and the J gene end by 1 base; junction bases not matched to a gene: 7. The CDR3 is 16 amino acids. Germline CDR1 reads SEHNR; CDR2 reads FQNEAQ (reference sequence). Looking up the rest from reference TRBV7-9 and TRBJ2-2 gives the full variable domain: DTGVSQNPRHKITKRGQNVTFRCDPISEHNRLYWYRQTLGQGPEFLTYFQNEAQLEKSRLLSDRFSAERPKGSFSTLEIQRTEQGDSAMYLCASSPPGTVNTGELFFGEGSRLTVL.

The table lists this clonotype with a few counts. The rearrangement uses TRBV5-1 and TRBJ2-4; D is perhaps TRBD1 or TRBD2 (7 bases each). This CDR3 is built from 16 residues. Trimming left V 4 bases short and J 6 bases short, with 20 bases between. CDR1 and CDR2 from the germline V gene are SGHRS and YFSETQ. CDR3 sequence: CASSGGGLGQRNIQYF. Written as DNA, the CDR3 is TGCGCCAGCAGCGGGGGGGGCCTGGGACAGAGAAACATTCAGTACTTC.

The chain links TRBV29-1 to TRBJ2-3; 9 bases match TRBD1. Germline V gene sequence: CDR1 SQVTM, CDR2 ANQGSEA. Losses at the gene ends were 7 bases for V and 12 bases for J; bases not matched to a gene: 20. This CDR3 is built from 15 residues. The CDR3 loop is CSAGGQGQVYETQYF. In DNA form, the CDR3 reads TGCAGCGCAGGAGGACAGGGGCAGGTTTATGAGACACAGTATTTT.

The sample holds many counts of this clonotype. The CDR3 nucleotides are TGCGCCAGCAGCTTGGGCCAGGCTAATCAGCCCCAGCATTTT. It encodes CASSLGQANQPQHF. This chain links TRBV5-1 with TRBJ1-5; D gene ambiguous. V was pared by 0 bases and J by 4 bases, with 8 bases between. Germline loops: CDR1 SGHRS, CDR2 YFSETQ. The CDR3 is 14 amino acids.

The chain combines TRBV7-2 with TRBJ2-3; D ambiguous. The germline CDR1 and CDR2 sequences are SGHTA and FQGNSA. The V end lost 0 bases, the J end lost 2 bases, and 9 bases lay between the germline ends. The CDR3 is 15 residues long. CDR3 sequence: CASSLAVGFTDTQYF. CDR3 sequence (DNA): TGTGCCAGCAGCTTAGCGGTTGGTTTCACAGATACGCAGTATTTT.

This clonotype was detected many times. This rearrangement joins TRBV5-1 to TRBJ1-5, with 9 bases that match TRBD1. The germline V gene has CDR1 SGHRS and CDR2 YFSETQ. Germline trimming cut 4 bases from V and 5 bases from J; bases unmatched to any gene: 10. This CDR3 has 16 residues. CDR3: CASSAGQGGSDQPQHF. The DNA of the CDR3 is TGCGCCAGCAGCGCGGGACAGGGAGGGTCGGATCAGCCCCAGCATTTT.

This clonotype was detected many times. CDR3 amino acids: CASSFNNYGKLNTEAFF. The CDR3 nucleotides are TGCGCCAGCAGCTTCAACAATTACGGAAAGCTAAACACTGAAGCTTTCTTT. The genes are TRBV5-1 and TRBJ1-1, with no clear D. V was shortened by 2 bases and J by 2 bases, with 19 bases between the two germline ends. This CDR3 region has 17 residues. The germline gives CDR1 SGHRS, CDR2 YFSETQ.

This clonotype occurred many times. The chain carries TRBV14 and TRBJ2-5; a weak D match, TRBD1 (6 bases). Trimming cost V 5 bases and J 9 bases, with 19 bases left between them. CDR3 length: 14 amino acids. Looked up from germline, CDR1 is SGHDN and CDR2 is FVKESK. CDR3 sequence reads: CASSVGTLQGAQYF. The CDR3 DNA is TGTGCCAGCAGCGTTGGGACACTCCAAGGGGCCCAGTACTTC.

In this sample, this clonotype turned up many times. This sequence joins TRBV5-1 and TRBJ2-1; 9 nucleotides line up with TRBD2. Germline V gene sequence: CDR1 SGHRS, CDR2 YFSETQ. This CDR3 region has 16 residues. J was trimmed by 6 bases and V by 4 bases; bases with no gene match: 11. CDR3 in amino acids: CASSLTEREAFNEQFF. CDR3 DNA sequence: TGCGCCAGCAGCCTCACAGAGCGGGAGGCGTTCAATGAGCAGTTCTTC.

This clonotype was seen ten or more times. The J gene is TRBJ2-2, the V gene TRBV7-2, with TRBD2 as a possible D gene (8 bases). The ends were cut back, 5 bases at V and 5 bases at J, with 24 bases in the middle. Germline V gene sequence: CDR1 SGHTA, CDR2 FQGNSA. The CDR3 extends over 18 amino acids. CDR3 sequence: CASSRRGQTLAGTGELFF. CDR3 nucleotides: TGTGCCAGCAGCCGGAGGGGGCAGACTTTAGCGGGAACCGGGGAGCTGTTTTTT. Full variable domain (rest looked up from reference TRBV7-2 and TRBJ2-2): GAGVSQSPSNKVTEKGKDVELRCDPISGHTALYWYRQSLGQGLEFLIYFQGNSAPDKSGLPSDRFSAERTGGSVSTLTIQRTQQEDSAVYLCASSRRGQTLAGTGELFFGEGSRLTVL.

This clonotype was seen repeatedly, ten times or more. The genes are TRBV12-3 or TRBV12-4 and TRBJ1-2; D not resolved. V lost 1 base and J lost 8, with 8 bases in between. The CDR3 runs 12 residues. The CDR3 sequence: CASSLVMDGYTF. CDR3 nucleotides: TGTGCCAGCAGTTTAGTGATGGACGGCTACACCTTC.

This clonotype has a count of ten or more. The V gene is TRBV5-1, the J gene TRBJ2-3; D is uncertain. The CDR3 consists of 12 residues. V was cut by 0 bases and J by 2 bases, with 1 base left in between. CDR1 SGHRS and CDR2 YFSETQ come from the germline V gene. The CDR3 DNA follows: TGCGCCAGCAGCTTGGTCACAGATACGCAGTATTTT. Translated, it gives CASSLVTDTQYF.

This clonotype has ten or more counts. The chain is built from TRBV25-1 and TRBJ2-7; 10 bases match TRBD1. There are 14 residues in the CDR3. Germline values: CDR1 MGHDK, CDR2 SYGVNS. V lost 1 base and J lost 5; bases outside the gene matches: 2. CDR3: CASSEWTGGNEQYF. CDR3 DNA: TGTGCCAGCAGTGAATGGACAGGGGGTAACGAGCAGTACTTC.